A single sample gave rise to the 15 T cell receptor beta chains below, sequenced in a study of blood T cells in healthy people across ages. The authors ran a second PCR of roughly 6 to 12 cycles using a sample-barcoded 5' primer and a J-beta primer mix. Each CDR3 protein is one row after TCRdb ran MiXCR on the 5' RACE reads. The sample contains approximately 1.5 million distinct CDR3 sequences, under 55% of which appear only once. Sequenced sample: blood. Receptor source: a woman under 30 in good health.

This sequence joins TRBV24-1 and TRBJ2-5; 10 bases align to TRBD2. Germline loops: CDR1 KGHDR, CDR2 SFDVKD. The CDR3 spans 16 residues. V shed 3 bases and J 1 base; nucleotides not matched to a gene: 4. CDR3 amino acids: CATSDPTSGIQETQYF. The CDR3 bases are TGTGCCACCAGTGATCCAACTAGCGGGATCCAAGAGACCCAGTACTTC.

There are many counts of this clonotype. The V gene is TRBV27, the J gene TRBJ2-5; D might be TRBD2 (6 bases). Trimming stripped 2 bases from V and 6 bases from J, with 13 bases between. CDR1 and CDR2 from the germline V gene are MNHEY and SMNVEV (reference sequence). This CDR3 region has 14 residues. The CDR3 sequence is CASSLGSGSKTQYF. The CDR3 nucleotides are TGTGCCAGCAGTTTAGGGTCCGGGAGTAAGACCCAGTACTTC.

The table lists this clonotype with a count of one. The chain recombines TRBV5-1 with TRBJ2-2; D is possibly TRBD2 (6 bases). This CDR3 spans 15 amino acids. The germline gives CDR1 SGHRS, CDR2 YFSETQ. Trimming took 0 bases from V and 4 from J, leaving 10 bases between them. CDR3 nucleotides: TGCGCCAGCAGCTTGGAAGGACTAATCACCGGGGAGCTGTTTTTT. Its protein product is CASSLEGLITGELFF.

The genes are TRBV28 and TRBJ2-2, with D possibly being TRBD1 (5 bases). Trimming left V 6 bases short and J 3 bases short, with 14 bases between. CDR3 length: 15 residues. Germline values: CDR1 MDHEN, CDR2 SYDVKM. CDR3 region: CASRAITGYTGELFF. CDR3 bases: TGTGCCAGCAGAGCTATAACAGGTTACACCGGGGAGCTGTTTTTT.

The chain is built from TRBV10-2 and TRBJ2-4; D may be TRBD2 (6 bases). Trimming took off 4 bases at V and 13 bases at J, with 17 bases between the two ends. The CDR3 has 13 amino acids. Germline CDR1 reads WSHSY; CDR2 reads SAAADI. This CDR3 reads CASSGGGYEEQYF. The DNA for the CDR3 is TGCGCCAGCAGTGGCGGAGGGTATGAGGAGCAGTACTTC.

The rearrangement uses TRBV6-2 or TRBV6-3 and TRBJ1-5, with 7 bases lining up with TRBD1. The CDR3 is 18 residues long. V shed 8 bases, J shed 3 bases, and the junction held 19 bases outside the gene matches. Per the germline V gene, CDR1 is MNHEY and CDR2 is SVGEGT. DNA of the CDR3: TGTGCCAGCTCTACGGGCCATCCAGGGGGACTGTCCAATCAGCCCCAGCATTTT. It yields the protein CASSTGHPGGLSNQPQHF.

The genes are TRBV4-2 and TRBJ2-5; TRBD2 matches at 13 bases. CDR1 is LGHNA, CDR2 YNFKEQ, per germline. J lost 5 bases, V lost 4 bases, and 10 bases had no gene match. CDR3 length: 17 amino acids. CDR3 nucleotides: TGTGCCAGCAGCCCTTGGACTAGCGGGAGTGGTGGTGAGACCCAGTACTTC. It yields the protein CASSPWTSGSGGETQYF.

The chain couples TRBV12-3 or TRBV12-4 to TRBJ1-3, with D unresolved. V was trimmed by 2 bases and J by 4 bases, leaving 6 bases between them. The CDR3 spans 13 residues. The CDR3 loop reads CASSLFGGNTIYF. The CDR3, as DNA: TGTGCCAGCAGTTTATTCGGCGGAAACACCATATATTTT.

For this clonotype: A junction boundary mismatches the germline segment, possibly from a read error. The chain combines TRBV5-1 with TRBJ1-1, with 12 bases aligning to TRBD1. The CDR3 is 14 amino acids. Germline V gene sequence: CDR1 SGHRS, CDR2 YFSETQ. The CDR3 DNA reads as TGTGCCAGCAGCTGGGACAGGGGGCGTACTGAAGCTTTCTTT. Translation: CASSWDRGRTEAFF.

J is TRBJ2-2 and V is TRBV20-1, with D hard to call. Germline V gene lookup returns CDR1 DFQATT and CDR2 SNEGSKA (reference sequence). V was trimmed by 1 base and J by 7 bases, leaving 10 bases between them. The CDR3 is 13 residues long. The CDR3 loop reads CSARAKPHGELFF. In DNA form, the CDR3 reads TGCAGTGCTAGAGCCAAGCCCCACGGGGAGCTGTTTTTT.

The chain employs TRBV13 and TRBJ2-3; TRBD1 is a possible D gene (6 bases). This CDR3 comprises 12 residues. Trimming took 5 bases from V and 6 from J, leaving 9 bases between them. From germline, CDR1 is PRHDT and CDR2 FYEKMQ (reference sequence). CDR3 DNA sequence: TGTGCCAGCAGCGAGGGGGTCGATACGCAGTATTTT. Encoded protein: CASSEGVDTQYF.

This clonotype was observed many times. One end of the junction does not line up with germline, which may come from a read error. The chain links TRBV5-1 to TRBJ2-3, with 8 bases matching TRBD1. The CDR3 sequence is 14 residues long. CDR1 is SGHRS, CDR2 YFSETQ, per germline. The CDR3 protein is CASSLDRGRDTQYF. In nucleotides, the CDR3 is TGTGCCAGCAGTCTCGACAGGGGACGAGATACGCAGTATTTT.

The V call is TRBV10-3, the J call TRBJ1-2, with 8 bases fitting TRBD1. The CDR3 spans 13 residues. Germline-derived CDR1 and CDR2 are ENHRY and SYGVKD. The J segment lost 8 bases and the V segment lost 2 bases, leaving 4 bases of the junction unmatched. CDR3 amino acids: CAISERTGKGYTF. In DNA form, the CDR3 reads TGTGCCATCAGTGAGAGGACAGGGAAGGGCTACACCTTC.

CDR3 region: CASSLGVPTIRSYNEQFF. The CDR3, as DNA: TGTGCCAGCAGCTTAGGTGTCCCGACCATCCGCTCCTACAATGAGCAGTTCTTC. This chain joins TRBV7-2 and TRBJ2-1; no definite D call. CDR1 and CDR2 from the germline V gene are SGHTA and FQGNSA. V was trimmed by 1 base and J by 0 bases, leaving 16 bases between them. The CDR3 is 18 amino acids.

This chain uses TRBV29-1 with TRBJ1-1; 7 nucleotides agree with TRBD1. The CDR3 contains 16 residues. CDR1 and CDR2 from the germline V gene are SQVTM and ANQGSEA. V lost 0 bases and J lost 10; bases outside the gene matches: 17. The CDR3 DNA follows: TGCAGCGTTGAAGATATGCCACGGGACAGATCAGGCGGAGCTTTCTTT. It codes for CSVEDMPRDRSGGAFF.